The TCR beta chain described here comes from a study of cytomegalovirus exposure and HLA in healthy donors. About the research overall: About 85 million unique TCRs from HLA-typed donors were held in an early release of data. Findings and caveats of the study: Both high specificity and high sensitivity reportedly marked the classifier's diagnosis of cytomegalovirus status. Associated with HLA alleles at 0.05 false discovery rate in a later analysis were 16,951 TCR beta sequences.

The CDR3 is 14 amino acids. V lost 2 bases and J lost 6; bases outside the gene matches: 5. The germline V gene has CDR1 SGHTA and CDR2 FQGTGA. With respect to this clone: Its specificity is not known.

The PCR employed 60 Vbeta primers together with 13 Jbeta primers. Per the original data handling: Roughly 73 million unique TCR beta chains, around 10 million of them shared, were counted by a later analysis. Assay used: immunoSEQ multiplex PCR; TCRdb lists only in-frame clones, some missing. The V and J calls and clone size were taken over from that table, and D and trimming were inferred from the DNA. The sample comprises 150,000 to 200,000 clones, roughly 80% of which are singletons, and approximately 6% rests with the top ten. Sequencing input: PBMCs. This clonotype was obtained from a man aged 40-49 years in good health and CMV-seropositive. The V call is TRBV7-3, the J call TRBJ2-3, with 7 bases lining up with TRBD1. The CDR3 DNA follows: TGTGCCAGCAGCTTACACAGGGGAAGCGATACGCAGTATTTT. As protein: CASSLHRGSDTQYF. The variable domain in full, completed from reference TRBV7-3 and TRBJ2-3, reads GAGVSQTPSNKVTEKGKYVELRCDPISGHTALYWYRQSLGQGPEFLIYFQGTGAADDSGLPNDRFFAVRPEGSVSTLKIQRTERGDSAVYLCASSLHRGSDTQYFGPGTRLTVL.